The next 16 T cell receptor beta chains were all read from a single sample in a study of T cell responses to AZD1222 COVID-19 vaccine. Repertoires were generated with immunoSEQ multiplex PCR, while TCRdb's copy carries only in-frame clones and drops some. The data show around 130,000 clones, about 86% seen once. This specimen consisted of peripheral blood, obtained on day 0 of AZD1222 vaccination. These receptor sequences come from an adult in good health.

The chain combines TRBV28 with TRBJ1-5; the D is unclear. The CDR3 is 14 amino acids. Germline V gene lookup returns CDR1 MDHEN and CDR2 SYDVKM. Trimming removed 2 bases at V and 5 bases at J, with 10 bases between. CDR3 in amino acids: CASSLVGIDQPQHF. The CDR3 nucleotides are TGTGCCAGCAGTTTAGTAGGGATAGATCAGCCCCAGCATTTT.

V gene TRBV19 combines with J gene TRBJ1-2; 10 nucleotides align to TRBD1. The CDR3 extends over 14 amino acids. The V gene end was trimmed by 8 bases and the J gene end by 2 bases; junction bases not matched to a gene: 5. Germline values: CDR1 LNHDA, CDR2 SQIVND (reference sequence). CDR3 coding DNA: TGTGCCAGTGGGGGACAGGGGCAAAACTATGGCTACACCTTC. Translation gives CASGGQGQNYGYTF.

The chain recombines TRBV7-9 with TRBJ2-2; D is perhaps TRBD1 or TRBD2 (5 bases each). The CDR3 has 12 amino acids. Germline V gene sequence: CDR1 SEHNR, CDR2 FQNEAQ (reference sequence). V lost 5 bases, J lost 7 bases, and 8 bases lay in between. The chain's CDR3 is CASSPGGGELFF. DNA of the CDR3: TGTGCCAGCAGCCCTGGGGGCGGGGAGCTGTTTTTT.

The genes are TRBV18 and TRBJ1-2; 7 bases line up with TRBD1. The germline V gene has CDR1 KGHSH and CDR2 LQKENI. There are 14 residues in the CDR3. Unmatched junction bases numbered 11, after V lost 6 bases and J lost 7 bases. CDR3 in DNA: TGTGCCAGCTCGGATGCCGACAGGGTGGGTGGCTACACCTTC. It yields the protein CASSDADRVGGYTF.

The rearrangement uses TRBV19 and TRBJ1-1, with TRBD1 as a possible D gene (5 bases). This CDR3 region has 12 residues. The V end lost 5 bases, the J end lost 5 bases, and 9 bases lay between the germline ends. Per the germline V gene, CDR1 is LNHDA and CDR2 is SQIVND (reference sequence). The CDR3 region is CASSSGVTEAFF. CDR3 nucleotide sequence: TGTGCCAGTAGTTCGGGGGTGACTGAAGCTTTCTTT.

The genes are TRBV11-2 and TRBJ2-4; tentative D call: TRBD2 (6 bases). This CDR3 is 15 amino acids long. Germline-derived CDR1 and CDR2 are SGHAT and FQNNGV. V gave up 4 bases and J gave up 0 bases, with 10 bases separating them. As DNA, the CDR3 is TGTGCCAGCAGCTCCGGGGGTTTAGCCAAAAACATTCAGTACTTC. Translated: CASSSGGLAKNIQYF. The full variable domain, its missing parts supplied by reference TRBV11-2 and TRBJ2-4, is EAGVAQSPRYKIIEKRQSVAFWCNPISGHATLYWYQQILGQGPKLLIQFQNNGVVDDSQLPKDRFSAERLKGVDSTLKIQPAKLEDSAVYLCASSSGGLAKNIQYFGAGTRLSVL.

The rearrangement uses TRBV2 and TRBJ2-7; 8 bases are shared with TRBD2. The CDR3 sequence is 15 residues long. V trimming: 5 bases; J trimming: 6 bases; junction bases outside the gene matches: 12. Germline-derived CDR1 and CDR2 are SNHLY and FYNNEI. CDR3 in amino acids: CASSPVSGGSLEQYF. CDR3 sequence (DNA): TGTGCCAGCAGTCCCGTCTCGGGAGGGAGCCTCGAGCAGTACTTC.

The chain employs TRBV9 and TRBJ1-3; unclear D gene. Germline loops: CDR1 SGDLS, CDR2 YYNGEE. CDR3 length: 15 amino acids. Trimming removed 2 bases from V and 0 bases from J, with 9 bases in between. The CDR3 DNA reads TGTGCCAGCAGCGTTTCTGTGAGCTCTGGAAACACCATATATTTT. It encodes CASSVSVSSGNTIYF.

This clone was observed once. The CDR3 is CASRTGGRSYGYTF. The DNA of the CDR3 is TGTGCCAGCAGGACAGGGGGAAGGAGCTATGGCTACACCTTC. The rearrangement uses TRBV6-5 and TRBJ1-2, with TRBD1 matching over 9 bases. From germline, CDR1 is MNHEY and CDR2 SVGAGI. V trimming: 6 bases; J trimming: 4 bases; junction bases outside the gene matches: 6. The CDR3 is made up of 14 amino acids.

J is TRBJ2-1 and V is TRBV9; D unclear. The CDR3 covers 13 residues. CDR1 and CDR2 (germline): SGDLS, YYNGEE. The V end lost 6 bases, the J end lost 6 bases, and 13 bases lay between the germline ends. Here the CDR3 reads CASTPALTNEQFF. The CDR3 DNA reads TGTGCCAGCACCCCGGCCTTAACCAATGAGCAGTTCTTC.

A single count supports this clone. V is TRBV15 and J is TRBJ2-7, with no clear D. Germline lookup yields CDR1 LNHNV and CDR2 YYDKDF (reference sequence). There are 15 residues in the CDR3. Trimming took off 0 bases at V and 0 bases at J, with 9 bases between the two ends. DNA for the CDR3: TGTGCCACCAGCAGAGATAAAGGCGGCTCCTACGAGCAGTACTTC. Translating gives CATSRDKGGSYEQYF.

The chain has TRBV18 and TRBJ2-7, with a possible D match to TRBD1 (6 bases). The CDR3 is made up of 16 amino acids. Germline CDR1 reads KGHSH; CDR2 reads LQKENI. V was shortened by 0 bases and J by 3 bases, with 15 bases between the two germline ends. The CDR3 is CASSPPTATGNYEQYF. DNA for the CDR3: TGTGCCAGCTCACCACCAACCGCGACAGGAAACTACGAGCAGTACTTC.

The chain is built from TRBV18 and TRBJ2-3; 9 bases agree with TRBD2. Germline V gene sequence: CDR1 KGHSH, CDR2 LQKENI. V gave up 2 bases and J gave up 4 bases; unmatched junction bases: 7. This CDR3 is 16 amino acids long. CDR3 nucleotide sequence: TGTGCCAGCTCACCATTTAGCGGGGGACTCGCAGATACGCAGTATTTT. Its protein product is CASSPFSGGLADTQYF.

The V and J genes are TRBV5-1 and TRBJ1-5; D possibly corresponds to TRBD1 (5 bases). The CDR3 is 15 residues long. Per the germline V gene, CDR1 is SGHRS and CDR2 is YFSETQ. V lost 4 bases and J lost 0, with 11 bases in between. CDR3 DNA sequence: TGCGCCAGCAGCGCGGGGGGGGATAGCAATCAGCCCCAGCATTTT. Translated, it gives CASSAGGDSNQPQHF.

This clone appeared once. The chain combines TRBV11-2 with TRBJ2-7, with TRBD2 matching 10 bases. V trimming: 4 bases; J trimming: 3 bases; junction bases outside the gene matches: 3. From germline, CDR1 is SGHAT and CDR2 FQNNGV. This CDR3 has 14 residues. This CDR3 is CASSSSGGGYEQYF. CDR3 in DNA: TGTGCCAGCAGCTCTAGCGGGGGAGGCTACGAGCAGTACTTC.

The chain is built from TRBV5-4 and TRBJ2-2; D remains ambiguous. Germline-derived CDR1 and CDR2 are SGHNT and YYREEE (reference sequence). The CDR3 loop spans 14 amino acids. The ends were cut back, 1 base at V and 1 base at J, with 5 bases in the middle. The CDR3 DNA reads as TGTGCCAGCAGCTTGCCGGGGAACACCGGGGAGCTGTTTTTT. Translated: CASSLPGNTGELFF.